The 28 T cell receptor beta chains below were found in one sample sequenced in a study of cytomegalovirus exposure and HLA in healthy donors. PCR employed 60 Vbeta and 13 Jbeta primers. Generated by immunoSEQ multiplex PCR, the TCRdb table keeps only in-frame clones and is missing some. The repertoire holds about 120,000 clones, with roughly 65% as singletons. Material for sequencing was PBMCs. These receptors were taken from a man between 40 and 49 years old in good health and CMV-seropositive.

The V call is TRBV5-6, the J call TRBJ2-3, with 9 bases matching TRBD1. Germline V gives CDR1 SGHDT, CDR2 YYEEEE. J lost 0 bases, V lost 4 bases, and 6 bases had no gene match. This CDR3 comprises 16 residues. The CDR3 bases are TGTGCCAGCAGCCTACAGGGGGCGACTAGCACAGATACGCAGTATTTT. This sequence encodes CASSLQGATSTDTQYF.

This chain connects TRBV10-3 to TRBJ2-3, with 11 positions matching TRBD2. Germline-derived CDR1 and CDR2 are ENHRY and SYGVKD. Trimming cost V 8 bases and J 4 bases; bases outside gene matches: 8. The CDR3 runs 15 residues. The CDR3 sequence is CAIGYSGGAADTQYF. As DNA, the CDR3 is TGTGCCATCGGCTATAGCGGGGGGGCGGCAGATACGCAGTATTTT.

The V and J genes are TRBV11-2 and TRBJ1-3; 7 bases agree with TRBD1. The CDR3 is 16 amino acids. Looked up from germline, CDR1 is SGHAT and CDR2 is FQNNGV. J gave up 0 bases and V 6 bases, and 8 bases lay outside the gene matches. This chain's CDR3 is CASRLLTGRSGNTIYF. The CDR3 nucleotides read TGTGCCAGCAGGTTATTGACAGGGCGCTCTGGAAACACCATATATTTT.

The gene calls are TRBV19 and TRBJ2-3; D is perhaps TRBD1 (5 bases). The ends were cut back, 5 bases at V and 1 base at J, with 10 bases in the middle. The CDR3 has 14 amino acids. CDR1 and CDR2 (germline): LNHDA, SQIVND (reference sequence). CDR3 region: CASSPPTGTDTQYF. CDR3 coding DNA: TGTGCCAGTAGTCCCCCGACAGGCACAGATACGCAGTATTTT.

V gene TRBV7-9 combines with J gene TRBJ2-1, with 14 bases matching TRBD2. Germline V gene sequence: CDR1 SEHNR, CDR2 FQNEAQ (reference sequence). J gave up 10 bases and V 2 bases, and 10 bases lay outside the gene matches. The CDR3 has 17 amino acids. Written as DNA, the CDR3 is TGTGCCAGCAGCTTAAGCCCAGGACTAGCGGGAGGAGAGGAGCAGTTCTTC. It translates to CASSLSPGLAGGEEQFF.

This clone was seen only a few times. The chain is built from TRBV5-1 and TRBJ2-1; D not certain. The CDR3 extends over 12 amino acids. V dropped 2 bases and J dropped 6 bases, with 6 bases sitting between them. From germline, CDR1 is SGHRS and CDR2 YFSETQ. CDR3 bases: TGCGCCAGCAGCTTATTTAGCAATGAGCAGTTCTTC. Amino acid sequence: CASSLFSNEQFF.

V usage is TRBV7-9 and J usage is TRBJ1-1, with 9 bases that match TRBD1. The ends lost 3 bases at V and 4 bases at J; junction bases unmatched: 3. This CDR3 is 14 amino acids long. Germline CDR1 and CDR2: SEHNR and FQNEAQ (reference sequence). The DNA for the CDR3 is TGTGCCAGCAGCTTCACACAGGGGGCCACTGAAGCTTTCTTT. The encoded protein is CASSFTQGATEAFF.

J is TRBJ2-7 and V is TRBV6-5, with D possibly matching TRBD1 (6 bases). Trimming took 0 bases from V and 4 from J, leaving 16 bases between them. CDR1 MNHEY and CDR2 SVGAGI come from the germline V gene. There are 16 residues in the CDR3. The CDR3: CASSYSSPSQGYEQYF. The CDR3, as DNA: TGTGCCAGCAGTTACTCATCGCCGTCGCAGGGGTACGAGCAGTACTTC.

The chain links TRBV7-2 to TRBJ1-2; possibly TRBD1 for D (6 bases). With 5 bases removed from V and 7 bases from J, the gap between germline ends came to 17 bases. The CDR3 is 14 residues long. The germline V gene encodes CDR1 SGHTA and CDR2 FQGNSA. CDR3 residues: CASSPQRQVGGYTF. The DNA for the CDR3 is TGTGCCAGCAGCCCCCAGAGACAGGTGGGTGGCTACACCTTC.

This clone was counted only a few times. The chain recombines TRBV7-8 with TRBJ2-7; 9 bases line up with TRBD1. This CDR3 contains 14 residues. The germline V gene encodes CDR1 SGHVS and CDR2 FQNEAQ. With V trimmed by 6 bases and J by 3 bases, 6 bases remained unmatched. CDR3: CASSLQGADYEQYF. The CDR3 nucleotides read TGTGCCAGCAGTCTACAGGGGGCAGACTACGAGCAGTACTTC.

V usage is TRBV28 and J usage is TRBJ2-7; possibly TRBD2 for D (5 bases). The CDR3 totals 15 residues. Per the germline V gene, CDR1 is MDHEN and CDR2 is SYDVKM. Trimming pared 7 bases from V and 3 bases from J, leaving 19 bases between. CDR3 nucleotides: TGTGCCAGCACCATGGGAGAGGCAGGTAACTACGAGCAGTACTTC. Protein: CASTMGEAGNYEQYF. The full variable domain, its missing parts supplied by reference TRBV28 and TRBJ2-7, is DVKVTQSSRYLVKRTGEKVFLECVQDMDHENMFWYRQDPGLGLRLIYFSYDVKMKEKGDIPEGYSVSREKKERFSLILESASTNQTSMYLCASTMGEAGNYEQYFGPGTRLTVT.

The CDR3 DNA is TGTGCCAGCAGTGCCGGGACAGGGGGCGGAAACACCATATATTTT. This codes for CASSAGTGGGNTIYF. The chain joins TRBV6-1 to TRBJ1-3, with 12 nucleotides matching TRBD1. Trimming cost V 4 bases and J 4 bases; bases outside gene matches: 2. The CDR3 extends over 15 amino acids. CDR1 is MNHNS, CDR2 SASEGT, per germline.

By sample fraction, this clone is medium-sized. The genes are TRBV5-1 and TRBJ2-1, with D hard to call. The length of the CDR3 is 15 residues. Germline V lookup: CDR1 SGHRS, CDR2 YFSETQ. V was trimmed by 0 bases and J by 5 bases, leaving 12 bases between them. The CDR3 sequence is CASSLAPQSNNEQFF. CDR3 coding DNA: TGCGCCAGCAGCTTGGCCCCACAATCCAACAATGAGCAGTTCTTC.

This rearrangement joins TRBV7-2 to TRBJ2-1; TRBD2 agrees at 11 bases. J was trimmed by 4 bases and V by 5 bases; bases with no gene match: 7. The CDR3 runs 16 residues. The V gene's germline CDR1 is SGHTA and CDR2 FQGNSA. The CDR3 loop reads CASSVIAGGPYNEQFF. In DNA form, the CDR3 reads TGTGCCAGCAGCGTCATAGCGGGAGGGCCATACAATGAGCAGTTCTTC.

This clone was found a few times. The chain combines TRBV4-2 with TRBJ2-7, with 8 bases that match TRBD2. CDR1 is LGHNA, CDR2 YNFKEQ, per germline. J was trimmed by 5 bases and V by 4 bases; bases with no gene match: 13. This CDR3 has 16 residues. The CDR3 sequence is CASSLGGSGRDNEQYF. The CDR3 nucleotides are TGTGCCAGCAGCCTCGGAGGAAGCGGGAGAGATAACGAGCAGTACTTC.

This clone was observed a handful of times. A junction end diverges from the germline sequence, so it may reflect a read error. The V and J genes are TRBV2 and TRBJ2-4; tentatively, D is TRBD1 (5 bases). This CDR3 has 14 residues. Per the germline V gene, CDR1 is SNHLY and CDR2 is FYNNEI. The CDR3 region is CASTLQGAKNIQYF. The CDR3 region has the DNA TGTGCCAGCACCCTGCAGGGCGCCAAAAACATCCAGTACTTC. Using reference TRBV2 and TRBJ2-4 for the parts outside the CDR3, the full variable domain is EPEVTQTPSHQVTQMGQEVILRCVPISNHLYFYWYRQILGQKVEFLVSFYNNEISEKSEIFDDQFSVERPDGSNFTLKIRSTKLEDSAMYFCASTLQGAKNIQYFGAGTRLSVL.

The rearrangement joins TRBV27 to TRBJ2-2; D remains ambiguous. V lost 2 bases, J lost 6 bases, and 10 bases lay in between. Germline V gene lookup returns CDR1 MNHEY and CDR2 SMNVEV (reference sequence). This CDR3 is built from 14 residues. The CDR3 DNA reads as TGTGCCAGCAGTTTAAACTACCCCTCCGGGGAGCTGTTTTTT. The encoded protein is CASSLNYPSGELFF.

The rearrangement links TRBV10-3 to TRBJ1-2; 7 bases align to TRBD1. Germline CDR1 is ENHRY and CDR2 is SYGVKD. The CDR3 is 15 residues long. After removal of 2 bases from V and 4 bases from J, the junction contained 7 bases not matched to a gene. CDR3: CAISEEGTGAYGYTF. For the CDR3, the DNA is TGTGCCATCAGTGAGGAGGGTACAGGGGCCTATGGCTACACCTTC.

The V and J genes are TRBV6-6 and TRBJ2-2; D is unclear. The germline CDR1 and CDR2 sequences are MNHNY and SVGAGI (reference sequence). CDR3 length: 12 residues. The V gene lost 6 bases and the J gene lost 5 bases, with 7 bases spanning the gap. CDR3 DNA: TGTGCCAGCAGATTTAAAACCGGGGAGCTGTTTTTT. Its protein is CASRFKTGELFF.

The CDR3 is CASSQDYPSGRELFF. CDR3 bases: TGCGCCAGCAGCCAAGATTACCCTAGCGGTCGGGAGCTGTTTTTT. V is TRBV4-3 and J is TRBJ2-2; 7 bases match TRBD2. V dropped 0 bases and J dropped 9; count of bases not matched to a gene: 7. CDR1 and CDR2 from the germline V gene are LGHNA and YSLEER. This CDR3 comprises 15 residues.

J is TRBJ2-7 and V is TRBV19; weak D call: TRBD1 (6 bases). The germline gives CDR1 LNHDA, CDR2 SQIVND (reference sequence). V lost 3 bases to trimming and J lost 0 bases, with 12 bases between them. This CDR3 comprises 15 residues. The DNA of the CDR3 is TGTGCCAGTAGTATCACAGGGCTGAGCTCCTACGAGCAGTACTTC. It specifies CASSITGLSSYEQYF.

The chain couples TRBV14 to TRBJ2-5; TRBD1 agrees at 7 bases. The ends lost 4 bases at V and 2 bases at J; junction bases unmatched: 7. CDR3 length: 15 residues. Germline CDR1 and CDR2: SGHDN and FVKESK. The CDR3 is CASSPGQVRQETQYF. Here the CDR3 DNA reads TGTGCCAGCAGCCCCGGACAGGTCCGGCAAGAGACCCAGTACTTC.

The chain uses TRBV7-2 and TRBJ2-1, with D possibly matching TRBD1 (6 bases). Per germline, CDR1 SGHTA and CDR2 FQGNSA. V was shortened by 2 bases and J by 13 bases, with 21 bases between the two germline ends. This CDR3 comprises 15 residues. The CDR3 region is CASSLSTGPQTPQFF. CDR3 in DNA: TGTGCCAGCAGCTTAAGCACAGGGCCTCAAACCCCTCAGTTCTTC. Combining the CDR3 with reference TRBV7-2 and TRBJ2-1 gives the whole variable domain GAGVSQSPSNKVTEKGKDVELRCDPISGHTALYWYRQSLGQGLEFLIYFQGNSAPDKSGLPSDRFSAERTGGSVSTLTIQRTQQEDSAVYLCASSLSTGPQTPQFFGPGTRLTVL.

The CDR3 nucleotides are TGCGCCAGCAGCCCGGGACTAGCAGGACTTGAGCAGTACTTC. It is translated as CASSPGLAGLEQYF. The V gene is TRBV4-3, the J gene TRBJ2-5; 9 bases map to TRBD2. Germline V gene sequence: CDR1 LGHNA, CDR2 YSLEER. J was trimmed by 11 bases and V by 4 bases; bases with no gene match: 11. This CDR3 has 14 residues.

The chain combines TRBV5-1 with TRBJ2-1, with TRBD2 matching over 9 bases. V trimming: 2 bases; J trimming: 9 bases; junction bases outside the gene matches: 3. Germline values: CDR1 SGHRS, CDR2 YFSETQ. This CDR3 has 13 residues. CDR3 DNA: TGCGCCAGCAGCTTTGGCGGGGGGGGTGAGCAGTTCTTC. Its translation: CASSFGGGGEQFF. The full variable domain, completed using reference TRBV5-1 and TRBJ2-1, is KAGVTQTPRYLIKTRGQQVTLSCSPISGHRSVSWYQQTPGQGLQFLFEYFSETQRNKGNFPGRFSGRQFSNSRSEMNVSTLELGDSALYLCASSFGGGGEQFFGPGTRLTVL.

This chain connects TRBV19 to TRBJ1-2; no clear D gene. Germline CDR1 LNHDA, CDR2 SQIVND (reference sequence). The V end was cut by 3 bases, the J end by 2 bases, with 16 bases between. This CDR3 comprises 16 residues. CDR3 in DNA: TGTGCCAGTAGTATTCCGGTAGGGAGGGCCAACTATGGCTACACCTTC. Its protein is CASSIPVGRANYGYTF.

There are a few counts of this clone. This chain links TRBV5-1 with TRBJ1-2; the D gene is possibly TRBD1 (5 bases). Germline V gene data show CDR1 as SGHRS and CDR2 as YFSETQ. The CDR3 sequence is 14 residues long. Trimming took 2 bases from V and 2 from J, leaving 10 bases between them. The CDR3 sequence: CASSFTGPNYGYTF. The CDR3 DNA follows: TGCGCCAGCAGCTTCACAGGTCCAAACTATGGCTACACCTTC.

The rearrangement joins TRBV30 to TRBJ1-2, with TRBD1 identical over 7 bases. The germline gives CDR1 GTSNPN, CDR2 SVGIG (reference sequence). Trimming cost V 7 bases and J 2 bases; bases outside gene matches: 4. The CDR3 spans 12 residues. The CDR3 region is CASQGVNYGYTF. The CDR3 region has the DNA TGTGCCTCCCAGGGGGTGAACTATGGCTACACCTTC.